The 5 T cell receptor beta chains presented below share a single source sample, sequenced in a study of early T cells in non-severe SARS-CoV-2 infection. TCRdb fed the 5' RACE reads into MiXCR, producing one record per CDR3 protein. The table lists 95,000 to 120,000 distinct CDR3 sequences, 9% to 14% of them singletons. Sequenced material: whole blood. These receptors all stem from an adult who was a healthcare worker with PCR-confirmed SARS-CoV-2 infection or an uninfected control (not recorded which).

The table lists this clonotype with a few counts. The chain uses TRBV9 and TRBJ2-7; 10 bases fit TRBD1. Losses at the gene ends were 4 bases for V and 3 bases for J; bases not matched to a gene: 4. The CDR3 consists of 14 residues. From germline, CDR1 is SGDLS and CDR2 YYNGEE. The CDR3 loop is CASSLRDRGYEQYF. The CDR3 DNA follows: TGTGCCAGCAGCCTCCGGGACAGGGGCTACGAGCAGTACTTC.

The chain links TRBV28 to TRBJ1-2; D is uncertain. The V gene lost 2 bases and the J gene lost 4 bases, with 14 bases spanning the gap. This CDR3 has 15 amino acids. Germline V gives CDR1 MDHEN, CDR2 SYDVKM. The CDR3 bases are TGTGCCAGCAGTTTAAGTTCACCCCCGGGCTATGGCTACACCTTC. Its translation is CASSLSSPPGYGYTF.

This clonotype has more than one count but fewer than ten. CDR3 amino acids: CSARGEGRTYEQYF. CDR3 nucleotide sequence: TGCAGTGCTAGAGGCGAAGGGAGGACCTACGAGCAGTACTTC. The rearrangement joins TRBV20-1 to TRBJ2-7; weak D call: TRBD2 (6 bases). The CDR3 is 14 amino acids. Per germline, CDR1 DFQATT and CDR2 SNEGSKA (reference sequence). The V end was cut by 1 base, the J end by 2 bases, with 12 bases between.

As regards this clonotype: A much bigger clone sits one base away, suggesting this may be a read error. The CDR3 DNA reads TGTGCCAGCAGTGAGCCCCGGACAGGGGATGCACCCCTCCACTTT. Its protein is CASSEPRTGDAPLHF. The V and J genes are TRBV12-3 or TRBV12-4 and TRBJ1-6, with 9 bases identical to TRBD1. The V and J ends lost 5 bases and 11 bases, in that order; junction bases with no gene match: 10. The CDR3 runs to 15 residues.

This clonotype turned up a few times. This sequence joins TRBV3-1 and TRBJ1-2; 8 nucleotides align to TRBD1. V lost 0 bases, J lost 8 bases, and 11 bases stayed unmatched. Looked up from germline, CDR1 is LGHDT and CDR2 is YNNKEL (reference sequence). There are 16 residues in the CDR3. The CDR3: CASSQDRAGGLLGYTF. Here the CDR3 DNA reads TGTGCCAGCAGCCAAGATCGAGCAGGGGGCCTTTTAGGCTACACCTTC.